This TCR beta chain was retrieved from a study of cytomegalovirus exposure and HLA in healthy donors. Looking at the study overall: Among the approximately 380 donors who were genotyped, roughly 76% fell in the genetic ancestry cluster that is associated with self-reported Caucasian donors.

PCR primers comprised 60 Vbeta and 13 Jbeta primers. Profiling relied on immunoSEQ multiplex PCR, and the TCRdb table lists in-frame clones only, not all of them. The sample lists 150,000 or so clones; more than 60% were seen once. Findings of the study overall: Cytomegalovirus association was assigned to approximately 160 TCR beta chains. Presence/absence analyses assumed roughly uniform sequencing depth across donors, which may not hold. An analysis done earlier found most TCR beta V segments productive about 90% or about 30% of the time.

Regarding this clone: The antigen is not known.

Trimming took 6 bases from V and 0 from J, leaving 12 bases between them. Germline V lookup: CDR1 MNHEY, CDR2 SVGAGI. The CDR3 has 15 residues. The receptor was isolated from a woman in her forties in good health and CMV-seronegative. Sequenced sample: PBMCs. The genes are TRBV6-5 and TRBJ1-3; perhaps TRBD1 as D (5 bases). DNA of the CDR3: TGTGCCAGCAGAACCAGGGTCTTCTCTGGAAACACCATATATTTT. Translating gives CASRTRVFSGNTIYF.